A single sample is the source of the 30 T cell receptor beta chains below, sequenced in a study of blood T cell repertoires in COVID-19. Sequencing was performed with immunoSEQ multiplex PCR; in TCRdb, only in-frame clones are kept and a portion is missing. The sample has 90,000 to 110,000 clones; roughly 80% are singletons. The sample consisted of peripheral blood. Source of these receptors: an elderly woman with acute or convalescent COVID-19.

The CDR3, as DNA: TGTGCCAGTAGTACCATAGCGGGGAGCACAGATACGCAGTATTTT. Its translation is CASSTIAGSTDTQYF. The chain uses TRBV19 and TRBJ2-3, with 8 bases lining up with TRBD2. The CDR3 sequence is 15 residues long. Germline CDR1 LNHDA, CDR2 SQIVND (reference sequence). The V gene end was trimmed by 4 bases and the J gene end by 0 bases; junction bases not matched to a gene: 3.

The V gene is TRBV7-6, the J gene TRBJ1-2; D perhaps matches TRBD1 (5 bases). Germline assignment: CDR1 SGHVS and CDR2 FNYEAQ. The CDR3 loop spans 13 amino acids. Trimming cost V 6 bases and J 7 bases, with 15 bases left between them. The DNA for the CDR3 is TGTGCCAGCAGTTTGGGGCAAGAAGGTGGCTACACCTTC. Translation gives CASSLGQEGGYTF.

This chain joins TRBV19 and TRBJ1-2; the D is unclear. Germline assignment: CDR1 LNHDA and CDR2 SQIVND (reference sequence). The CDR3 covers 17 residues. V shed 1 base and J shed 2 bases, with 17 bases lying between them. The CDR3 nucleotides read TGTGCCAGTAGTATAGCAAGGGCTTCGGGCGGGAACTATGGCTACACCTTC. Translating gives CASSIARASGGNYGYTF.

The V call is TRBV7-2, the J call TRBJ2-7; maybe TRBD1 (6 bases). Germline V lookup: CDR1 SGHTA, CDR2 FQGNSA. The CDR3 contains 13 residues. V lost 5 bases, J lost 6 bases, and 14 bases lay in between. DNA for the CDR3: TGTGCCAGCAGCCGAACGACAGGACCCGAGCAGTACTTC. It yields the protein CASSRTTGPEQYF.

CDR3 sequence: CASPPQQGQGNNEQFF. Here the CDR3 DNA reads TGTGCCAGCCCCCCCCAACAGGGACAGGGAAACAATGAGCAGTTCTTC. The V and J genes are TRBV2 and TRBJ2-1; the match to TRBD1 covers 9 bases. Trimming at V came to 8 bases and at J to 5 bases, leaving 13 bases not matched to a gene. Germline V lookup: CDR1 SNHLY, CDR2 FYNNEI. This CDR3 spans 16 amino acids.

The chain joins TRBV2 to TRBJ1-3; TRBD1 is a possible D gene (5 bases). V lost 8 bases, J lost 3 bases, and 17 bases lay in between. Germline loops: CDR1 SNHLY, CDR2 FYNNEI. This CDR3 spans 15 amino acids. The CDR3 nucleotides read TGTGCCAGCGAGCCGGGGGGAGGGAGTGGAAACACCATATATTTT. This codes for CASEPGGGSGNTIYF.

The count of this clone is one. V gene TRBV11-2 combines with J gene TRBJ1-1; no firm D call. The germline V gene has CDR1 SGHAT and CDR2 FQNNGV. Between the trimmed V and J ends, which lost 5 bases and 4 bases, there was a span of 14 bases. This CDR3 comprises 14 residues. The CDR3 coding sequence is TGTGCCAGCAGCCAAATGGGCGCTTTCACTGAAGCTTTCTTT. This codes for CASSQMGAFTEAFF.

The genes are TRBV3-1 (or the pseudogene TRBV3-2) and TRBJ1-4, with TRBD1 identical over 8 bases. Trimming removed 6 bases from V and 6 bases from J; junction bases left unmatched: 9. Germline CDR1 reads LGHDT; CDR2 reads YNNKEL (reference sequence). The CDR3 has 15 amino acids. The CDR3 reads CASRATSGGYEKLFF. The DNA for the CDR3 is TGTGCCAGCAGAGCTACCTCAGGGGGCTATGAAAAACTGTTTTTT.

This clone was seen a single time. The chain couples TRBV28 to TRBJ2-3; 8 nucleotides line up with TRBD2. This CDR3 spans 14 amino acids. V shed 5 bases and J 3 bases; nucleotides not matched to a gene: 4. Germline-derived CDR1 and CDR2 are MDHEN and SYDVKM. The CDR3 DNA is TGTGCCAGCAGTGCGGGGACTAGGACAGATACGCAGTATTTT. Encoded protein: CASSAGTRTDTQYF. The variable domain in full, completed from reference TRBV28 and TRBJ2-3, reads DVKVTQSSRYLVKRTGEKVFLECVQDMDHENMFWYRQDPGLGLRLIYFSYDVKMKEKGDIPEGYSVSREKKERFSLILESASTNQTSMYLCASSAGTRTDTQYFGPGTRLTVL.

The genes are TRBV4-2 and TRBJ2-3; 14 nucleotides match TRBD2. The CDR3 sequence is 17 residues long. V shed 2 bases and J 5 bases; nucleotides not matched to a gene: 6. From germline, CDR1 is LGHNA and CDR2 YNFKEQ. The CDR3 here is CASSQPTSGRGGDTQYF. The CDR3 nucleotides read TGTGCCAGCAGCCAACCGACTAGCGGGAGGGGGGGAGATACGCAGTATTTT.

This chain links TRBV15 with TRBJ2-2; 9 positions agree with TRBD1. This CDR3 has 17 residues. Per the germline V gene, CDR1 is LNHNV and CDR2 is YYDKDF (reference sequence). V shed 3 bases, J shed 4 bases, and the junction held 9 bases outside the gene matches. The DNA of the CDR3 is TGTGCCACCAGCAGTGAACCGGGACAGGGAACCACCGGGGAGCTGTTTTTT. Encoded protein: CATSSEPGQGTTGELFF.

V and J are TRBV27 and TRBJ1-5; TRBD1 matches 7 bases. Germline V gene data show CDR1 as MNHEY and CDR2 as SMNVEV (reference sequence). This CDR3 comprises 15 residues. V was pared by 3 bases and J by 3 bases, with 5 bases of the junction left unmatched. The DNA for the CDR3 is TGTGCCAGCAGTTTCGGGCAGGGGGACAATCAGCCCCAGCATTTT. This gives the protein CASSFGQGDNQPQHF.

The chain couples TRBV11-3 to TRBJ2-6; a weak D match, TRBD1 (5 bases). The CDR3 has 17 amino acids. Trimming removed 5 bases from V and 4 bases from J, with 18 bases in between. The germline CDR1 and CDR2 sequences are SGHNT and YENEEA. For the CDR3, the DNA is TGTGCCAGCAGCCCTACCTTTCCAGGGCCAGGGGCCAACGTCCTGACTTTC. Its translation is CASSPTFPGPGANVLTF.

This clone was observed a handful of times. The CDR3 coding sequence is TGTGCCGAATCGACAGGGGCGAAACCCTACGAGCAGTACGTC. Translation: CAESTGAKPYEQYV. V usage is TRBV24-1 and J usage is TRBJ2-7; 8 bases are a match to TRBD1. The V segment lost 12 bases and the J segment 2 bases; nucleotides outside the gene matches: 11. The CDR3 is 14 amino acids. Germline CDR1 and CDR2: KGHDR and SFDVKD.

The rearrangement uses TRBV18 and TRBJ2-6, with 12 bases matching TRBD1. Germline V gene lookup returns CDR1 KGHSH and CDR2 LQKENI. Trimming removed 5 bases from V and 0 bases from J; junction bases left unmatched: 14. The CDR3 is 21 amino acids. CDR3 in amino acids: CASSKLIGTGGVGSGANVLTF. The CDR3 bases are TGTGCCAGCTCAAAACTTATTGGGACAGGGGGCGTCGGCTCTGGGGCCAACGTCCTGACTTTC.

This clone was detected only a few times. This chain links TRBV29-1 with TRBJ2-1; 9 nucleotides line up with TRBD1. Trimming removed 7 bases from V and 9 bases from J; junction bases left unmatched: 7. The germline V gene encodes CDR1 SQVTM and CDR2 ANQGSEA. This CDR3 is built from 12 residues. CDR3 sequence reads: CSARTGDREQFF. The CDR3 nucleotides read TGCAGCGCTAGGACAGGGGACCGTGAGCAGTTCTTC.

The chain uses TRBV5-1 and TRBJ2-5; TRBD2 aligns across 12 bases. The CDR3 runs 15 residues. Per the germline V gene, CDR1 is SGHRS and CDR2 is YFSETQ. Losses at the gene ends were 5 bases for V and 5 bases for J; bases not matched to a gene: 7. CDR3 nucleotides: TGCGCCAGCAGGCTGACTAGCGGGAGATTTGAGACCCAGTACTTC. It is translated as CASRLTSGRFETQYF.

The CDR3, as DNA: TGCAGCGTTGAATTGCTGGTTAGCTCCTACGAGCAGTACTTC. It encodes CSVELLVSSYEQYF. This chain joins TRBV29-1 and TRBJ2-7; D call uncertain. CDR1 is SQVTM, CDR2 ANQGSEA, per germline. The CDR3 length is 14 residues. The V gene lost 2 bases and the J gene lost 0 bases, with 11 bases spanning the gap.

The chain has TRBV27 and TRBJ1-1; D remains unclear. CDR3 length: 13 residues. V was cut by 3 bases and J by 5 bases, with 10 bases left in between. Germline lookup yields CDR1 MNHEY and CDR2 SMNVEV (reference sequence). The CDR3 spells CASSFNPLTEAFF. CDR3 nucleotides: TGTGCCAGCAGTTTTAATCCCCTTACTGAAGCTTTCTTT.

As regards this clone: Other nucleotide sequences from this sample produce the same CDR3. The chain has TRBV5-4 and TRBJ1-2; weak D call: TRBD1 (5 bases). The V end was cut by 4 bases, the J end by 4 bases, with 11 bases between. Germline V lookup: CDR1 SGHNT, CDR2 YYREEE (reference sequence). The CDR3 extends over 13 amino acids. The CDR3 DNA follows: TGTGCCAGCAGCCTGCAGGGTACCTATGGCTACACCTTC. This encodes CASSLQGTYGYTF.

This chain joins TRBV2 and TRBJ1-4, with 9 bases matching TRBD1. This CDR3 is 16 amino acids long. V trimming: 3 bases; J trimming: 4 bases; junction bases outside the gene matches: 6. Germline values: CDR1 SNHLY, CDR2 FYNNEI. The CDR3, as DNA: TGTGCCAGCAGTGACCGAAGGACAGGGGTTAATGAAAAACTGTTTTTT. Translation gives CASSDRRTGVNEKLFF. The full variable domain, with the rest looked up from reference TRBV2 and TRBJ1-4, is EPEVTQTPSHQVTQMGQEVILRCVPISNHLYFYWYRQILGQKVEFLVSFYNNEISEKSEIFDDQFSVERPDGSNFTLKIRSTKLEDSAMYFCASSDRRTGVNEKLFFGSGTQLSVL.

This clone has just one count. V and J are TRBV2 and TRBJ2-1; TRBD2 aligns across 7 bases. Trimming took 6 bases from V and 9 from J; bases not matched to a gene: 8. Looked up from germline, CDR1 is SNHLY and CDR2 is FYNNEI. The CDR3 spans 13 residues. CDR3: CASRQTSNGEQFF. DNA for the CDR3: TGTGCCAGCAGGCAGACTAGCAACGGTGAGCAGTTCTTC.

The chain combines TRBV9 with TRBJ1-6; D gene ambiguous. V lost 2 bases and J 2 bases, leaving 8 bases between the germline ends. CDR1 SGDLS and CDR2 YYNGEE come from the germline V gene. The CDR3 contains 15 residues. The CDR3 DNA reads as TGTGCCAGCAGCGTGTCCGGGGCCTATAATTCACCCCTCCACTTT. This encodes CASSVSGAYNSPLHF.

The chain combines TRBV2 with TRBJ2-2, with 9 bases that match TRBD1. The germline gives CDR1 SNHLY, CDR2 FYNNEI. The CDR3 contains 13 residues. After removal of 10 bases from V and 6 bases from J, the junction contained 6 bases not matched to a gene. For the CDR3, the DNA is TGTGCCACCAAACAGGGGGCTCCCGGGGAGCTGTTTTTT. Translated, it gives CATKQGAPGELFF.

The chain has TRBV7-8 and TRBJ2-1; D not certain. V dropped 3 bases and J dropped 3 bases, with 6 bases sitting between them. CDR1 and CDR2 (germline): SGHVS, FQNEAQ. The CDR3 sequence is 13 residues long. In DNA form, the CDR3 reads TGTGCCAGCAGCTTCTTTAACTACAATGAGCAGTTCTTC. This sequence encodes CASSFFNYNEQFF.

V usage is TRBV5-1 and J usage is TRBJ2-7; 7 bases line up with TRBD1. This CDR3 spans 14 amino acids. From germline, CDR1 is SGHRS and CDR2 YFSETQ. Trimming at V came to 8 bases and at J to 2 bases, leaving 10 bases not matched to a gene. DNA for the CDR3: TGCGCCAGTAGTCCCGGGGACAGACCCTACGAGCAGTACTTC. Translated: CASSPGDRPYEQYF.

CDR3 nucleotide sequence: TGTGCCAGCAGCTTAGTGGGTGGCCGGAGCTCTGGAAACACCATATATTTT. As protein: CASSLVGGRSSGNTIYF. This chain connects TRBV7-9 to TRBJ1-3; no clear D gene. In germline, CDR1 is SEHNR, CDR2 FQNEAQ (reference sequence). The CDR3 sequence is 17 residues long. With 1 base removed from V and 0 bases from J, the gap between germline ends came to 13 bases.

The chain combines TRBV27 with TRBJ2-3; D call uncertain. V was clipped by 8 bases and J by 1 base, with 7 bases between them. The CDR3 extends over 12 amino acids. CDR1 and CDR2 from the germline V gene are MNHEY and SMNVEV (reference sequence). CDR3: CASPTGTDTQYF. CDR3 sequence (DNA): TGTGCCAGCCCTACAGGCACAGATACGCAGTATTTT.

The chain links TRBV11-3 to TRBJ1-2, with D uncertain. V lost 4 bases and J lost 5, with 8 bases in between. Germline V gene lookup returns CDR1 SGHNT and CDR2 YENEEA. The CDR3 extends over 12 amino acids. Here the CDR3 DNA reads TGTGCCAGCAGCTACGGGGAGTATGGCTACACCTTC. It yields the protein CASSYGEYGYTF.

The chain recombines TRBV18 with TRBJ2-1, with 7 nucleotides matching TRBD1. J gave up 3 bases and V 3 bases, and 8 bases lay outside the gene matches. In germline, CDR1 is KGHSH, CDR2 LQKENI. This CDR3 spans 16 amino acids. CDR3: CASSPETGIYYNEQFF. The CDR3 region has the DNA TGTGCCAGCTCACCCGAGACAGGGATATACTACAATGAGCAGTTCTTC.